Here is one T cell receptor beta chain with its context. The antigen is undetermined. This clone may be a read error of a much larger clone one base away. RNA transcripts were the template for amplifying TCR beta CDR3 regions. RT-PCR in the first round (using the HTBI primer set) targeted the TCR CDR3. TCRdb re-derived calls from the multiplex PCR reads in MiXCR, one entry per CDR3 protein. The repertoire holds fewer than 700,000 distinct CDR3 sequences, with approximately 17% as singletons. Germline V gene data show CDR1 as MNHEY and CDR2 as SVGEGT. The CDR3 runs to 13 residues. V was pared by 7 bases and J by 5 bases, with 12 bases between. Exclusion followed for patients with uncontrolled infection, other autoimmune disease, pregnancy or lactation. This sample was taken from a study of T cells in Graves' hyperthyroidism and ophthalmopathy. Study background: Peripheral blood was acquired at first diagnosis, ahead of any therapy whatsoever.

Broader study findings: Ophthalmopathy could be told apart from stable hyperthyroidism with a 13 V-J model. Most thyroid-expanded clonotypes above 0.001 were also found in blood.

V is TRBV6-2 or TRBV6-3 and J is TRBJ1-5; a weak D match, TRBD1 (5 bases). The sample comprised blood. This receptor was obtained from a woman between 18 and 30 years old with Graves' ophthalmopathy. This chain's CDR3 is CASKDMGYQPQHF. CDR3 sequence (DNA): TGTGCCAGCAAGGACATGGGTTATCAGCCCCAGCATTTT.